This T cell receptor (beta chain) emerged from a study of molecular identifiers for immune sequencing clone quantification. Previously described methods and listed TCR primers were used for bulk TCR libraries. TCRdb used MiXCR to reprocess the PCR reads, holding one entry per CDR3 protein. The data contain approximately 550,000 distinct CDR3 sequences, about 25% of them singletons. This clonotype was obtained from a human donor in good health. Some libraries in this study had Jurkat cell RNA spiked in. The sequencing input was naive CD8+ T cells from blood, with Jurkat cell RNA spiked in. Regarding subset: FACS-sorted CD8+CD4-CCR7+CD45RA+ naive T cells.

The CDR3: CATSRAMDTYEQYF. The DNA for the CDR3 is TGTGCCACCAGCAGAGCCATGGACACCTACGAGCAGTACTTC. V gene TRBV15 combines with J gene TRBJ2-7; possibly TRBD1 for D (5 bases). Germline V gene lookup returns CDR1 LNHNV and CDR2 YYDKDF (reference sequence). This CDR3 comprises 14 residues. The ends were cut back, 1 base at V and 2 bases at J, with 9 bases in the middle.